These 14 T cell receptor beta chains came from one sample sequenced in a study of PD-1 blockade in classical Hodgkin lymphoma. The time point: cycle 4 day 1 (C4D1), after less than 7 weeks of nivolumab. Following autologous stem cell transplantation, relapse occurred in every patient, and exposure to brentuximab vedotin varied. The repertoire was sequenced with immunoSEQ multiplex PCR; TCRdb's copy has only in-frame clones and lacks some. Here the sample spans some 93,000 clones, around 80% being singletons. This specimen consisted of peripheral blood mononuclear cells (PBMCs), obtained before the fourth cycle of nivolumab. The source is a human donor with classical Hodgkin lymphoma.

The V call is TRBV9, the J call TRBJ1-2; 12 positions agree with TRBD1. With 4 bases clipped from V and 6 bases from J, the junction kept 7 bases outside the gene matches. The CDR3 runs 15 residues. Germline V lookup: CDR1 SGDLS, CDR2 YYNGEE. Written as DNA, the CDR3 is TGTGCCAGCAGCCGCGGGACAGGGGGCGCCGATGGCTACACCTTC. Protein sequence: CASSRGTGGADGYTF.

The rearrangement links TRBV5-4 to TRBJ2-7, with 10 bases fitting TRBD2. J gave up 2 bases and V 3 bases, and 5 bases lay outside the gene matches. In germline, CDR1 is SGHNT, CDR2 YYREEE (reference sequence). The CDR3 consists of 15 residues. The CDR3 coding sequence is TGTGCCAGCAGCTCCCGGACTAGCGGTGCCTACGAGCAGTACTTC. Its protein product is CASSSRTSGAYEQYF.

V usage is TRBV11-2 and J usage is TRBJ1-2; D is ambiguous. CDR3 length: 15 residues. Germline V gene sequence: CDR1 SGHAT, CDR2 FQNNGV. With 0 bases removed from V and 8 bases from J, the gap between germline ends came to 16 bases. This CDR3 reads CASSLDGGDRAGYTF. CDR3 nucleotide sequence: TGTGCCAGCAGCTTAGATGGAGGCGACCGGGCGGGCTACACCTTC.

The V gene is TRBV19, the J gene TRBJ2-1; 14 bases map to TRBD2. The V segment lost 8 bases and the J segment 9 bases; nucleotides outside the gene matches: 6. Germline V gene lookup returns CDR1 LNHDA and CDR2 SQIVND (reference sequence). The CDR3 runs to 14 residues. The CDR3 loop reads CASGGLAGAGEQFF. The CDR3 DNA is TGTGCCAGTGGGGGACTAGCGGGAGCTGGTGAGCAGTTCTTC.

The genes are TRBV5-4 and TRBJ2-7; D call uncertain. Germline CDR1 and CDR2: SGHNT and YYREEE (reference sequence). The CDR3 extends over 13 amino acids. Trimming removed 4 bases at V and 3 bases at J, with 11 bases between. In DNA, the CDR3 is TGTGCCAGCAGCCATACAGACGGCTACGAGCAGTACTTC. This translates into CASSHTDGYEQYF.

The chain combines TRBV11-2 with TRBJ2-7; the D is unclear. V was pared by 4 bases and J by 5 bases, with 18 bases between. This CDR3 has 15 residues. Germline CDR1 and CDR2: SGHAT and FQNNGV. CDR3 coding DNA: TGTGCCAGCAGCTCGCTCCGAAGAACTTCCCACGAGCAGTACTTC. Protein product: CASSSLRRTSHEQYF.

V gene TRBV5-1 combines with J gene TRBJ2-3, with unresolved D. Germline V CDR1 and CDR2: SGHRS, YFSETQ. Trimming cost V 3 bases and J 0 bases, with 8 bases left between them. The CDR3 totals 14 residues. DNA of the CDR3: TGCGCCAGCAGCTCCCTCCCAAGCACAGATACGCAGTATTTT. Protein sequence: CASSSLPSTDTQYF.

The rearrangement links TRBV5-1 to TRBJ2-2; 13 bases match TRBD2. This CDR3 contains 16 residues. The V gene end was trimmed by 4 bases and the J gene end by 6 bases; junction bases not matched to a gene: 6. Germline V lookup: CDR1 SGHRS, CDR2 YFSETQ. The CDR3 loop reads CASSPWTSGRSGELFF. The CDR3 DNA follows: TGCGCCAGCAGCCCATGGACTAGCGGGAGATCCGGGGAGCTGTTTTTT.

This chain connects TRBV7-2 to TRBJ2-1, with D hard to call. Trimming pared 7 bases from V and 4 bases from J, leaving 14 bases between. This CDR3 is built from 14 residues. The germline gives CDR1 SGHTA, CDR2 FQGNSA. CDR3: CASTPLNGYNEQFF. CDR3 DNA sequence: TGTGCCAGCACTCCCTTAAACGGGTACAATGAGCAGTTCTTC.

The chain couples TRBV7-6 to TRBJ2-1; 9 nucleotides align to TRBD1. The CDR3 extends over 18 amino acids. Germline V gene data show CDR1 as SGHVS and CDR2 as FNYEAQ. Germline trimming cut 5 bases from V and 8 bases from J; bases unmatched to any gene: 19. Here the CDR3 DNA reads TGTGCCAGCAGCCTGATGGGTGCCGGGACAGGGTGGCAGTATGAGCAGTTCTTC. Protein product: CASSLMGAGTGWQYEQFF.

The chain carries TRBV5-1 and TRBJ2-7; 7 bases map to TRBD2. The junction had 2 bases not matched to a gene; V was cut back by 0 bases and J by 2 bases. The V gene's germline CDR1 is SGHRS and CDR2 YFSETQ. The CDR3 totals 14 residues. The CDR3 spells CASSLDRGAYEQYF. In DNA form, the CDR3 reads TGCGCCAGCAGCTTGGATCGGGGGGCCTACGAGCAGTACTTC.

The chain combines TRBV7-6 with TRBJ2-2, with no clear D. The CDR3 consists of 14 residues. CDR1 is SGHVS, CDR2 FNYEAQ, per germline. Trimming removed 0 bases at V and 4 bases at J, with 6 bases between. The DNA for the CDR3 is TGTGCCAGCAGCTTAGCGCTTATCACCGGGGAGCTGTTTTTT. Its protein product is CASSLALITGELFF.

The chain combines TRBV27 with TRBJ2-1; TRBD1 aligns across 8 bases. The CDR3 runs to 14 residues. In germline, CDR1 is MNHEY, CDR2 SMNVEV (reference sequence). Germline trimming cut 7 bases from V and 3 bases from J; bases unmatched to any gene: 5. This chain's CDR3 is CASTRTGLYNEQFF. The CDR3 DNA reads TGTGCCAGCACCCGGACAGGGCTCTACAATGAGCAGTTCTTC.

Here the CDR3 DNA reads TGTGCCACTGGACAGGGTTATCATGAGCAGTTCTTC. Its translation: CATGQGYHEQFF. The chain combines TRBV19 with TRBJ2-1, with 8 positions matching TRBD1. V was clipped by 10 bases and J by 8 bases; unmatched bases: 7. This CDR3 has 12 residues. The germline V gene encodes CDR1 LNHDA and CDR2 SQIVND (reference sequence).